This T cell receptor (beta chain) was obtained from a study of shared clonotypes between healthy human individuals. The authors' processing: Junction-only sequences without quality scores were provided by ImmunoSEQ, so filtering was different. Sequencing was performed with immunoSEQ multiplex PCR; in TCRdb, only in-frame clones are kept and a portion is missing. V, J and clone size derive from that table, while D and trimming were established from the DNA sequence. Counted here are roughly 2,500,000 clones, 93% occurring once; the ten biggest clones make up about 0.39%. Germline V gene sequence: CDR1 SGHTA, CDR2 FQGTGA. This CDR3 region has 15 residues. Deletions cut 1 base from V and 5 bases from J, with 13 bases between.

The receptor was derived from a man aged 18 to 29 in good health. Some clones in this sample may be carry-over from other donors' samples. Material for sequencing was naive CD4+ T cells from PBMCs. Regarding subset: CD45RA+ positively selected. The V gene is TRBV7-3, the J gene TRBJ2-3; the D is unclear. DNA of the CDR3: TGTGCCAGCAGCTTAATGTCTAGAGCCCGAGATACGCAGTATTTT. Its translation is CASSLMSRARDTQYF.